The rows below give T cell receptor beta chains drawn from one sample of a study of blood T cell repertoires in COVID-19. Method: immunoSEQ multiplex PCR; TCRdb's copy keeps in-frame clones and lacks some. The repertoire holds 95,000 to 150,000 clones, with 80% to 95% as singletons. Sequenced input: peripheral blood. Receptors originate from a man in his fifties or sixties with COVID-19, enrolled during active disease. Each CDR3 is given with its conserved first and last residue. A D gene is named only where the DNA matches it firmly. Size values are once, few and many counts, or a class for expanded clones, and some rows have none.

CASSLMGAGNEKLFF TGTGCCAGCAGCTTAATGGGGGCTGGTAATGAAAAACTGTTTTTT - TRBJ1-4 TRBV13 -
CASSPGIAGGQETQYF TGTGCCAGCAGCCCAGGGATAGCGGGAGGCCAAGAGACCCAGTACTTC TRBD2 TRBJ2-5 TRBV13 -
CASTWGGRTGYEQYF TGTGCCAGCACCTGGGGCGGGAGAACCGGTTACGAGCAGTACTTC TRBD2 TRBJ2-7 TRBV5-6 -
CASSPGLAGGPSYNEQFF TGCGCCAGCAGCCCGGGACTAGCGGGAGGGCCCTCCTACAATGAGCAGTTCTTC TRBD2 TRBJ2-1 TRBV5-1 once
CASSQVREGYNEQFF TGCGCCAGCAGCCAAGTGCGGGAGGGTTACAATGAGCAGTTCTTC TRBD2 TRBJ2-1 TRBV4-3 -
CASSGQGFTGELFF TGTGCCAGCAGCGGACAGGGGTTCACCGGGGAGCTGTTTTTT TRBD1 TRBJ2-2 TRBV2 -
CASTASGAGANVLTF TGTGCCAGCACCGCCTCAGGGGCTGGGGCCAACGTCCTGACTTTC - TRBJ2-6 TRBV6-5 -
CASSLENRKDTQYF TGTGCCAGCAGCCTGGAAAACAGAAAAGATACGCAGTATTTT - TRBJ2-3 TRBV11-2 -
CASSQNTGVSGNTIYF TGTGCCAGCAGCCAAAATACGGGGGTCTCTGGAAACACCATATATTTT - TRBJ1-3 TRBV4-2 -
CASSRTSGSTDTQYF TGTGCCAGCAGCCGGACTAGCGGGAGCACAGATACGCAGTATTTT TRBD2 TRBJ2-3 TRBV3-1/TRBV3-2 -
CATSRDGTYYNEQFF TGTGCCACCAGCAGAGACGGGACTTACTACAATGAGCAGTTCTTC - TRBJ2-1 TRBV15 -
CSASPKETQYF TGCAGTGCTAGCCCTAAAGAGACCCAGTACTTC - TRBJ2-5 TRBV20-1 few
CSVLGQGSVDTQYF TGCAGCGTTCTGGGACAGGGGAGCGTGGATACGCAGTATTTT TRBD1 TRBJ2-3 TRBV29-1 -
CASSVGGRQGTGNEQFF TGTGCCAGCAGCGTTGGTGGTCGACAGGGAACCGGCAATGAGCAGTTCTTC TRBD1 TRBJ2-1 TRBV9 -
CASSPSSGRADNTQYF TGTGCCAGCTCACCATCTAGCGGGAGGGCCGACAATACGCAGTATTTT TRBD2 TRBJ2-3 TRBV18 -
CASRLGGTSTDTQYF TGTGCCAGCAGGTTGGGGGGGACTAGCACAGATACGCAGTATTTT TRBD2 TRBJ2-3 TRBV27 -
CASSTDSPAANTIYF TGTGCCAGCAGTACGGACAGCCCAGCGGCAAACACCATATATTTT - TRBJ1-3 TRBV28 -
CAISAPGQLNTEAFF TGTGCCATCAGTGCTCCGGGACAGTTGAACACTGAAGCTTTCTTT TRBD1 TRBJ1-1 TRBV10-3 once
CAISGQRSGNTIYF TGTGCCATCAGTGGACAGCGCTCTGGAAACACCATATATTTT - TRBJ1-3 TRBV10-3 -
CASSLAGTSGRETQYF TGCGCCAGCAGCTTGGCCGGGACTAGCGGAAGGGAGACCCAGTACTTC TRBD2 TRBJ2-5 TRBV5-1 -
CATSRLAGATNEKLFF TGTGCCACCAGCAGGTTAGCCGGTGCAACTAATGAAAAACTGTTTTTT - TRBJ1-4 TRBV15 -
CASSQVDRGVTDTQYF TGTGCCAGCAGCCAAGTGGACAGGGGCGTTACAGATACGCAGTATTTT TRBD1 TRBJ2-3 TRBV3-1/TRBV3-2 -
CASSLAGQGQQYF TGTGCCAGCAGCTTAGCTGGACAGGGGCAGCAGTACTTC TRBD1 TRBJ2-7 TRBV7-9 -
CASSEAEGQPQHF TGTGCCAGCAGTGAAGCCGAGGGTCAGCCCCAGCATTTT - TRBJ1-5 TRBV6-1 -
CASSLAAGGQETQYF TGTGCCAGCAGCTTAGCTGCGGGCGGCCAAGAGACCCAGTACTTC - TRBJ2-5 TRBV7-2 -
CASSLARGATDTQYF TGTGCCAGCAGTCTCGCGCGGGGTGCCACAGATACGCAGTATTTT - TRBJ2-3 TRBV5-6 once
CASSRDNYNEQFF TGTGCCAGCAGCCGGGACAACTACAATGAGCAGTTCTTC - TRBJ2-1 TRBV6-6 -
CASRLPSGRDPNEQFF TGTGCAAGTCGCCTTCCTAGCGGGAGGGATCCCAATGAGCAGTTCTTC - TRBJ2-1 TRBV12-2 -
CASSPSRRASGSSILPGELFF TGTGCCAGCAGCCCCTCAAGACGGGCTAGCGGGAGTTCTATCCTTCCCGGGGAGCTGTTTTTT TRBD2 TRBJ2-2 TRBV9 -
CASSSSWGRQEKLFF TGTGCCAGCAGCTCCTCATGGGGGCGGCAGGAAAAACTGTTTTTT - TRBJ1-4 TRBV21-1 -
CASSGAGSTGELFF TGTGCCAGCAGCGGAGCGGGAAGCACCGGGGAGCTGTTTTTT TRBD2 TRBJ2-2 TRBV9 -
CATSDSGGGTDTQYF TGTGCCACCAGTGATAGCGGAGGTGGCACAGATACGCAGTATTTT - TRBJ2-3 TRBV24-1 -
CASSKQGTLSNEQFF TGTGCCAGCAGCAAGCAGGGGACCCTAAGCAATGAGCAGTTCTTC - TRBJ2-1 TRBV7-9 -
CASSPGTGFSYEQYF TGTGCCAGCTCTCCCGGGACAGGGTTTTCCTACGAGCAGTACTTC TRBD1 TRBJ2-7 TRBV18 once
CASSYSHSPQITEAFF TGTGCCAGCAGTTACTCGCACAGCCCACAGATCACTGAAGCTTTCTTT - TRBJ1-1 TRBV6-5 -
CASSQEETEAFF TGTGCCAGCAGCCAAGAGGAGACTGAAGCTTTCTTT - TRBJ1-1 TRBV3-1/TRBV3-2 -